Listed here is a single TCR beta chain. The data stem from a study of technical replicates of blood from a handful of donors. The germline V gene encodes CDR1 SEHNR and CDR2 FQNEAQ (reference sequence). This CDR3 is built from 15 residues. Trimming pared 1 base from V and 5 bases from J, leaving 12 bases between. TCRdb's copy holds only in-frame clones and misses some; the assay was immunoSEQ multiplex PCR. The sample holds 75,000 to 90,000 clones, 96% seen once. The specimen was T cells isolated from PBMCs. The J gene is TRBJ1-5, the V gene TRBV7-9, with D possibly TRBD1 on 5 matching bases. The sequence came from a human donor in good health. CDR3 coding DNA: TGTGCCAGCAGCTTAGGTTCGGGACTTGATCAGCCCCAGCATTTT. Translation: CASSLGSGLDQPQHF.